This paragraph reports one TCR beta chain. Germline CDR1 is LNHDA and CDR2 is SQIVND (reference sequence). V lost 5 bases to trimming and J lost 7 bases, with 14 bases between them. The CDR3 is made up of 14 amino acids. Those patients picked for sequencing had displayed CD8+CD57+ cell expansion on flow cytometry. Each patient had severe acquired aplastic anemia. These data come from a study of CD8+CD57+ T cells in acquired aplastic anemia. Genomic DNA templated the TCR beta VDJ and CDR3 profiling. TCRdb recomputed calls from the reads with MiXCR, one row per CDR3 protein. This table has under 200,000 distinct CDR3 sequences, less than 50% appearing once.

Sequencing was carried out using sorted CD4+, CD8+, or CD8+CD57+ T cells (not recorded which) from PBMCs. The V call is TRBV19, the J call TRBJ1-4, with D possibly TRBD1 on 6 matching bases. The source of this sequence is a human donor with aplastic anemia. CDR3 nucleotides: TGTGCCAGTAGTGCCAGGGGAAGCGGTGAAAAACTGTTTTTT. It specifies CASSARGSGEKLFF.